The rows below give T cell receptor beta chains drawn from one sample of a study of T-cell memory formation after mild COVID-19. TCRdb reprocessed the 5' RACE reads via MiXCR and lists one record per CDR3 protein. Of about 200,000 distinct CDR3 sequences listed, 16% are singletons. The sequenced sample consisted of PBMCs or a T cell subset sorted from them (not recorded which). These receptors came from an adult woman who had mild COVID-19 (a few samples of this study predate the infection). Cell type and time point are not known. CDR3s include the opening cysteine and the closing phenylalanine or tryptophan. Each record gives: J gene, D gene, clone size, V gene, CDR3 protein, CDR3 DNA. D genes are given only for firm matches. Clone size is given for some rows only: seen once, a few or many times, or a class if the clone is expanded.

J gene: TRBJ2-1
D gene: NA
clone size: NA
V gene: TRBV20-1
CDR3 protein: CSARDRRQGNEQFF
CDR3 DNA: TGCAGTGCTAGAGATAGACGGCAGGGCAATGAGCAGTTCTTC

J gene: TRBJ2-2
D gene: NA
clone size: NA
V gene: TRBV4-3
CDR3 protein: CASSQRMGPLKGELFF
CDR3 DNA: TGCGCCAGCAGCCAGCGGATGGGCCCCTTGAAAGGGGAGCTGTTTTTT

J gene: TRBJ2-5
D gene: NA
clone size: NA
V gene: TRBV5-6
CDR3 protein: CASSFIETKRETQYF
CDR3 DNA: TGTGCCAGCAGCTTTATAGAGACCAAACGGGAGACCCAGTACTTC

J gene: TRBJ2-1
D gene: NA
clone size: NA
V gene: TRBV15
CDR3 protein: CATSRVGGNEQFF
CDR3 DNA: TGTGCCACCAGCAGAGTTGGGGGGAATGAGCAGTTCTTC

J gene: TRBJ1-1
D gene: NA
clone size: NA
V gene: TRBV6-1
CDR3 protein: CASRLRGANTEAFF
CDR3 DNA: TGTGCCAGCAGATTACGGGGGGCGAACACTGAAGCTTTCTTT

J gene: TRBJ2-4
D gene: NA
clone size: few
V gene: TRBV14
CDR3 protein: CASSQDTGVKNIQYF
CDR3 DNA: TGTGCCAGCAGCCAAGATACGGGAGTCAAAAACATTCAGTACTTC

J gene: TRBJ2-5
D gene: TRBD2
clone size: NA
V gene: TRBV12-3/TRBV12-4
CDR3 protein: CASSFKDGRETQYF
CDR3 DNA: TGTGCCAGCAGTTTCAAGGACGGGAGGGAGACCCAGTACTTC

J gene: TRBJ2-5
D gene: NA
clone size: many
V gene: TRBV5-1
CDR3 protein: CASRRGDQETQYF
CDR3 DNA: TGCGCCAGCCGCCGGGGAGACCAAGAGACCCAGTACTTC

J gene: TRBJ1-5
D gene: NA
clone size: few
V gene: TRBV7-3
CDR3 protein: CASSPGRRGGEPQHF
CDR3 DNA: TGTGCCAGCAGCCCTGGCCGCAGGGGCGGTGAGCCCCAGCATTTT

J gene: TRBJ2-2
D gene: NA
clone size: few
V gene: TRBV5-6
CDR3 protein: CASSLGPGDTGELFF
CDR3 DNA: TGTGCCAGCAGCTTGGGACCGGGGGACACCGGGGAGCTGTTTTTT

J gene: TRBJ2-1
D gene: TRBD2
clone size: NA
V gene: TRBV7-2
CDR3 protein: CASSPIGTSGYNEQFF
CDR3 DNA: TGTGCCAGCAGCCCGATTGGGACTAGCGGATACAATGAGCAGTTCTTC